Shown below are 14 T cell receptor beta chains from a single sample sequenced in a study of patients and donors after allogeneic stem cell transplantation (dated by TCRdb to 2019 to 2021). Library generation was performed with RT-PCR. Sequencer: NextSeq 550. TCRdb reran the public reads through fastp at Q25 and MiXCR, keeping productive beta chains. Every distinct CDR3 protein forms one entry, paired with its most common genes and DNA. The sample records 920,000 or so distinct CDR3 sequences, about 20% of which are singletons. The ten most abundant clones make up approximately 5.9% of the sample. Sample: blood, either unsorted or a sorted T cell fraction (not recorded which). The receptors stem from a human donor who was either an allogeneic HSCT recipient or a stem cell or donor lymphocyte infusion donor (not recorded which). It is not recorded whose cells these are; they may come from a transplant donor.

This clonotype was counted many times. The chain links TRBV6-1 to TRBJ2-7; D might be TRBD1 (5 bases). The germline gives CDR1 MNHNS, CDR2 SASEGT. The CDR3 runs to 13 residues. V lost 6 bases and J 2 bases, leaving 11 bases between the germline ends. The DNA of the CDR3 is TGTGCCAGCAGGCGACAGAAAACCTACGAGCAGTACTTC. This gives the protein CASRRQKTYEQYF.

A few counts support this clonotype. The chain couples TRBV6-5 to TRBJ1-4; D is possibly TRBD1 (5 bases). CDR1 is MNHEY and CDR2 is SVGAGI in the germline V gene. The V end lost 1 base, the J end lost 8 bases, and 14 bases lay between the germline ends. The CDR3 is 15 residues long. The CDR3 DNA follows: TGTGCCAGCAGTTACTTTGAGGGGAAACAAGAAAAACTGTTTTTT. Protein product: CASSYFEGKQEKLFF.

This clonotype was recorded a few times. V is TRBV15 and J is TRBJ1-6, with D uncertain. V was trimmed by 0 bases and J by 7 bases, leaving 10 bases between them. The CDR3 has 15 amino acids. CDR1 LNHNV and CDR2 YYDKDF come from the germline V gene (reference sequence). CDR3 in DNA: TGTGCCACCAGCAGAGATGCGCAGGTGAATTCACCCCTCCACTTT. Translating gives CATSRDAQVNSPLHF.

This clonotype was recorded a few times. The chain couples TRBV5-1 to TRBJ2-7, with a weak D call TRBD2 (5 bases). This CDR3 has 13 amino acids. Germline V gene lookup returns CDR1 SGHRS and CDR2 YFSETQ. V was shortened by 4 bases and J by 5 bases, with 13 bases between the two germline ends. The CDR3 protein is CASSPGLGDEQYF. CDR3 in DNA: TGCGCCAGCAGCCCCGGCCTCGGGGACGAGCAGTACTTC. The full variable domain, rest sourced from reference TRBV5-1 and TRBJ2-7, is KAGVTQTPRYLIKTRGQQVTLSCSPISGHRSVSWYQQTPGQGLQFLFEYFSETQRNKGNFPGRFSGRQFSNSRSEMNVSTLELGDSALYLCASSPGLGDEQYFGPGTRLTVT.

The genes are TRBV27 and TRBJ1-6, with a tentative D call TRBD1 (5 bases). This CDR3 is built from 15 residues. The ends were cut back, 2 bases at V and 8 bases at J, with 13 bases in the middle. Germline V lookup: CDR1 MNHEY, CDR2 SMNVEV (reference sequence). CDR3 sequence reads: CASSLAEGSDSPLHF. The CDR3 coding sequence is TGTGCCAGCAGTTTAGCGGAGGGGTCGGATTCACCCCTCCACTTT.

CDR3 DNA: TGTGCCAGCAGCACCCCCCGAGCCTACAATGAGCAGTTCTTC. Protein sequence: CASSTPRAYNEQFF. The chain is built from TRBV12-3 or TRBV12-4 and TRBJ2-1, with unresolved D. Trimming removed 6 bases at V and 2 bases at J, with 11 bases between. The CDR3 sequence is 14 residues long.

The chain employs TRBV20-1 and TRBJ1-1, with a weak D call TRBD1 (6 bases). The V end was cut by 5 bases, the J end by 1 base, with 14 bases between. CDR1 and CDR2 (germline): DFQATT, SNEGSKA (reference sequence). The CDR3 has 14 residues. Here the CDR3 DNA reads TGCAGTGCTCCGACGGGGGGCCGGAACACTGAAGCTTTCTTT. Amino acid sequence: CSAPTGGRNTEAFF.

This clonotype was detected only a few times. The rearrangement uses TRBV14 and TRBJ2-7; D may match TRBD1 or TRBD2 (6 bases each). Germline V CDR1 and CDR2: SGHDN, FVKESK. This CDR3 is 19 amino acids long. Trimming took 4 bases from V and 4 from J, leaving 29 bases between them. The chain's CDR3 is CASSPKTAFGGPPRYEQYF. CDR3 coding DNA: TGTGCCAGCAGCCCGAAAACCGCGTTCGGGGGCCCCCCTCGTTACGAGCAGTACTTC.

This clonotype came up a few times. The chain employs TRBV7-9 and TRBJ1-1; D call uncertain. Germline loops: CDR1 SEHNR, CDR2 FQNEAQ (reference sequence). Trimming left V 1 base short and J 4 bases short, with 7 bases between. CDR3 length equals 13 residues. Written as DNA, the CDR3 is TGTGCCAGCAGCTTAGTAACAAGCACTGAAGCTTTCTTT. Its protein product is CASSLVTSTEAFF.

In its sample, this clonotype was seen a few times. Here the CDR3 DNA reads TGTGCCAGCAGGAAAAGGGACAGGGGAACTTACGAGCAGTACTTC. Translation gives CASRKRDRGTYEQYF. V gene TRBV6-1 combines with J gene TRBJ2-7; TRBD1 matches at 10 bases. The V gene end was trimmed by 6 bases and the J gene end by 4 bases; junction bases not matched to a gene: 9. There are 15 residues in the CDR3. Germline CDR1 and CDR2: MNHNS and SASEGT.

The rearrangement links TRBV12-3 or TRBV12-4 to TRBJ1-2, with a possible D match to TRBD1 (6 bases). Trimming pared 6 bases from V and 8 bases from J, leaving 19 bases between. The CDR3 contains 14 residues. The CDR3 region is CASSHDRHEIGYTF. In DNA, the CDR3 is TGTGCCAGCAGCCACGACAGGCACGAAATCGGCTACACCTTC.

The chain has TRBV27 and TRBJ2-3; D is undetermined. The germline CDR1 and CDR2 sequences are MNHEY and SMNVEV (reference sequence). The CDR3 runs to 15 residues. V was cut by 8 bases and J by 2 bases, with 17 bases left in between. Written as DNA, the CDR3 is TGTGCCAGCTCGACCGGGCCCCGCTCCACAGATACGCAGTATTTT. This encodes CASSTGPRSTDTQYF.

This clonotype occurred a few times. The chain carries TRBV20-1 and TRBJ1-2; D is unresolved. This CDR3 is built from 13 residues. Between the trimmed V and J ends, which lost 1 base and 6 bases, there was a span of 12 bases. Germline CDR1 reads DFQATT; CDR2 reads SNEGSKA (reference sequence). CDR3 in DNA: TGCAGTGCTAGAGCAAGTGGAGGGAATGGCTACACCTTC. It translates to CSARASGGNGYTF.

CDR3 loop: CSVEADGNQPQHF. CDR3 DNA: TGCAGCGTTGAAGCAGACGGTAATCAGCCCCAGCATTTT. V usage is TRBV29-1 and J usage is TRBJ1-5; D is unresolved. CDR3 length: 13 amino acids. Looked up from germline, CDR1 is SQVTM and CDR2 is ANQGSEA. The ends were cut back, 1 base at V and 4 bases at J, with 8 bases in the middle.